These T cell receptor beta chains were read from a single sample in a study of blood T cell repertoires in COVID-19. Measured with immunoSEQ multiplex PCR; TCRdb has only the in-frame clones, and not every one. This table holds fewer than 70,000 clones, approximately 90% found once. The sequencing sample was made of peripheral blood. All receptors come from an older woman with active COVID-19. The CDR3 runs from the conserved cysteine through the conserved F or W. The D gene is left open where the match is weak. Part of the rows lack a size; the others show once, few, many or a class for expanded clones.

j_call: TRBJ1-6; clone_size: -; v_call: TRBV9; d_call: -; cdr3_aa: CASSAGEGSSPLHF; cdr3_nt: TGTGCCAGCAGCGCAGGGGAGGGCTCTTCACCCCTCCACTTT
j_call: TRBJ2-2; clone_size: -; v_call: TRBV7-6; d_call: TRBD1; cdr3_aa: CASSSPGQGASGELFF; cdr3_nt: TGTGCCAGCAGCTCCCCGGGACAGGGGGCTTCCGGGGAGCTGTTTTTT
j_call: TRBJ1-2; clone_size: -; v_call: TRBV28; d_call: -; cdr3_aa: CASSLPRVDYGYTF; cdr3_nt: TGTGCCAGCAGTTTGCCCAGGGTTGACTATGGCTACACCTTC
j_call: TRBJ2-7; clone_size: -; v_call: TRBV4-1; d_call: TRBD2; cdr3_aa: CASSRQSGPGLAASYEQYF; cdr3_nt: TGCGCCAGCAGCCGACAATCGGGGCCTGGACTAGCGGCTTCCTACGAGCAGTACTTC
j_call: TRBJ2-7; clone_size: -; v_call: TRBV7-8; d_call: -; cdr3_aa: CASSPQASFSYEQYF; cdr3_nt: TGTGCCAGCAGCCCCCAGGCATCCTTTTCCTACGAGCAGTACTTC
j_call: TRBJ1-5; clone_size: -; v_call: TRBV10-3; d_call: -; cdr3_aa: CAISESPGNNQPQHF; cdr3_nt: TGTGCCATCAGTGAGTCCCCAGGGAACAATCAGCCCCAGCATTTT
j_call: TRBJ2-2; clone_size: -; v_call: TRBV5-1; d_call: -; cdr3_aa: CASSSDGGYTGELFF; cdr3_nt: TGCGCCAGCAGCTCGGATGGGGGCTACACCGGGGAGCTGTTTTTT
j_call: TRBJ1-5; clone_size: -; v_call: TRBV2; d_call: TRBD1; cdr3_aa: CASSGGTGVGNQPQHF; cdr3_nt: TGTGCCAGCAGCGGAGGGACAGGGGTGGGCAATCAGCCCCAGCATTTT
j_call: TRBJ1-1; clone_size: -; v_call: TRBV19; d_call: -; cdr3_aa: CASSSAYGDGGRTEAFF; cdr3_nt: TGTGCCAGTAGTTCTGCTTATGGTGACGGCGGGAGGACTGAAGCTTTCTTT
j_call: TRBJ1-2; clone_size: -; v_call: TRBV7-8; d_call: TRBD1; cdr3_aa: CASSLGQGGTYGYTF; cdr3_nt: TGTGCCAGCAGCTTGGGACAGGGGGGGACCTATGGCTACACCTTC
j_call: TRBJ1-2; clone_size: -; v_call: TRBV28; d_call: TRBD1; cdr3_aa: CASSFIQGTNYGYTF; cdr3_nt: TGTGCCAGCAGTTTCATACAGGGGACTAACTATGGCTACACCTTC
j_call: TRBJ2-1; clone_size: -; v_call: TRBV10-3; d_call: TRBD2; cdr3_aa: CAIIPGLGYNEQFF; cdr3_nt: TGTGCCATCATTCCGGGACTAGGCTACAATGAGCAGTTCTTC
j_call: TRBJ2-2; clone_size: -; v_call: TRBV25-1; d_call: -; cdr3_aa: CASRPGRGETGELFF; cdr3_nt: TGTGCCAGCCGGCCGGGCAGGGGAGAGACCGGGGAGCTGTTTTTT
j_call: TRBJ2-7; clone_size: -; v_call: TRBV15; d_call: -; cdr3_aa: CATSSSGGASEQYF; cdr3_nt: TGTGCCACCAGCAGTAGCGGAGGGGCCTCCGAGCAGTACTTC
j_call: TRBJ1-5; clone_size: -; v_call: TRBV11-2; d_call: -; cdr3_aa: CASSLDRYQPQHF; cdr3_nt: TGTGCCAGCAGCTTAGATCGTTATCAGCCCCAGCATTTT
j_call: TRBJ1-2; clone_size: -; v_call: TRBV29-1; d_call: -; cdr3_aa: CSVPILGASVGYTF; cdr3_nt: TGCAGCGTCCCGATCCTAGGGGCTTCGGTTGGCTACACCTTC
j_call: TRBJ2-5; clone_size: -; v_call: TRBV10-1; d_call: TRBD1; cdr3_aa: CASSWDRGGSETQYF; cdr3_nt: TGCGCCAGCAGTTGGGACAGGGGAGGTTCAGAGACCCAGTACTTC
j_call: TRBJ1-3; clone_size: -; v_call: TRBV29-1; d_call: -; cdr3_aa: CSVEDWLGQASGNTIYF; cdr3_nt: TGCAGCGTTGAAGATTGGTTGGGACAAGCCTCTGGAAACACCATATATTTT
j_call: TRBJ1-2; clone_size: once; v_call: TRBV7-3; d_call: -; cdr3_aa: CASSPLTRSGYTF; cdr3_nt: TGTGCCAGCAGCCCCCTCACCCGAAGCGGCTACACCTTC
j_call: TRBJ2-7; clone_size: -; v_call: TRBV11-3; d_call: -; cdr3_aa: CASSLVGSREQYF; cdr3_nt: TGTGCCAGCAGCTTAGTCGGGAGTCGGGAGCAGTACTTC
j_call: TRBJ1-1; clone_size: -; v_call: TRBV7-9; d_call: -; cdr3_aa: CASSLGGEGEHTEAFF; cdr3_nt: TGTGCCAGCAGCTTAGGGGGAGAGGGGGAACACACTGAAGCTTTCTTT
j_call: TRBJ2-1; clone_size: -; v_call: TRBV5-4; d_call: TRBD1; cdr3_aa: CASSRPKDRDSNEQFF; cdr3_nt: TGTGCCAGCAGCAGACCAAAGGACAGGGATTCTAATGAGCAGTTCTTC
j_call: TRBJ2-5; clone_size: -; v_call: TRBV28; d_call: TRBD1; cdr3_aa: CASSFGAGGNFQETQYF; cdr3_nt: TGTGCCAGCAGTTTCGGGGCAGGGGGCAATTTCCAAGAGACCCAGTACTTC
j_call: TRBJ1-2; clone_size: -; v_call: TRBV19; d_call: TRBD1; cdr3_aa: CASSTWDSNGYTF; cdr3_nt: TGTGCCAGTAGTACTTGGGACAGTAATGGCTACACCTTC
j_call: TRBJ2-7; clone_size: -; v_call: TRBV5-1; d_call: TRBD1; cdr3_aa: CASSLDRGAYEQYF; cdr3_nt: TGCGCCAGCAGCTTAGACAGGGGCGCCTACGAGCAGTACTTC
j_call: TRBJ2-7; clone_size: -; v_call: TRBV2; d_call: TRBD2; cdr3_aa: CASSEEGPYSGRTDEQYF; cdr3_nt: TGTGCCAGCAGTGAAGAGGGGCCGTATAGCGGGAGAACCGACGAGCAGTACTTC
j_call: TRBJ2-1; clone_size: once; v_call: TRBV3-1/TRBV3-2; d_call: TRBD2; cdr3_aa: CASSQDGTSDDEQFF; cdr3_nt: TGTGCCAGCAGCCAAGATGGGACTAGCGACGATGAGCAGTTCTTC
j_call: TRBJ2-5; clone_size: -; v_call: TRBV11-3; d_call: -; cdr3_aa: CASSLRGGETQYF; cdr3_nt: TGTGCCAGCAGCTTACGAGGGGGAGAGACCCAGTACTTC
j_call: TRBJ1-2; clone_size: -; v_call: TRBV28; d_call: TRBD1; cdr3_aa: CASSSTGGRGYTF; cdr3_nt: TGTGCCAGCAGTTCCACAGGGGGCCGTGGCTACACCTTC
j_call: TRBJ2-3; clone_size: -; v_call: TRBV28; d_call: TRBD1; cdr3_aa: CASSPRDRERTQYF; cdr3_nt: TGTGCCAGCAGTCCCCGGGACAGGGAGAGGACGCAGTATTTT
j_call: TRBJ2-7; clone_size: -; v_call: TRBV5-4; d_call: -; cdr3_aa: CASSSPLQEPSYEQYF; cdr3_nt: TGTGCCAGCAGCTCCCCCCTACAGGAACCCTCCTACGAGCAGTACTTC
j_call: TRBJ2-6; clone_size: -; v_call: TRBV16; d_call: -; cdr3_aa: CASSQSGLSGANVLTF; cdr3_nt: TGTGCCAGCAGCCAATCGGGGCTATCTGGGGCCAACGTCCTGACTTTC
j_call: TRBJ2-7; clone_size: -; v_call: TRBV19; d_call: TRBD1; cdr3_aa: CASSDSTGGAYEQYF; cdr3_nt: TGTGCCAGTAGTGACTCGACAGGGGGGGCTTACGAGCAGTACTTC
j_call: TRBJ2-5; clone_size: -; v_call: TRBV10-1; d_call: TRBD2; cdr3_aa: CASSRTSGSRVGQETQYF; cdr3_nt: TGCGCCAGCAGTCGGACTAGCGGGAGTAGAGTCGGTCAAGAGACCCAGTACTTC
j_call: TRBJ1-6; clone_size: -; v_call: TRBV10-3; d_call: -; cdr3_aa: CAISEAQGSSYNSPLHF; cdr3_nt: TGTGCCATCAGTGAGGCTCAGGGGAGCTCCTATAATTCACCCCTCCACTTT
j_call: TRBJ1-3; clone_size: -; v_call: TRBV28; d_call: -; cdr3_aa: CASSLLLQNSGNTIYF; cdr3_nt: TGTGCCAGCAGTCTCCTGCTCCAGAACTCTGGAAACACCATATATTTT
j_call: TRBJ2-6; clone_size: -; v_call: TRBV24-1; d_call: TRBD1; cdr3_aa: CATSESTDRAGANVLTF; cdr3_nt: TGTGCCACCAGTGAATCCACCGACAGGGCGGGGGCCAACGTCCTGACTTTC
j_call: TRBJ1-5; clone_size: -; v_call: TRBV6-2/TRBV6-3; d_call: TRBD1; cdr3_aa: CASSSDRGYQPQHF; cdr3_nt: TGTGCCAGCAGTTCTGACAGGGGATATCAGCCCCAGCATTTT
j_call: TRBJ2-1; clone_size: few; v_call: TRBV7-3; d_call: -; cdr3_aa: CASSFSRDNEQFF; cdr3_nt: TGTGCCAGCAGCTTCAGCAGGGACAATGAGCAGTTCTTC
j_call: TRBJ2-7; clone_size: -; v_call: TRBV7-3; d_call: TRBD2; cdr3_aa: CASSPTGGGLIPYEQYF; cdr3_nt: TGTGCCAGCAGCCCAACAGGCGGGGGTCTTATCCCTTACGAGCAGTACTTC
j_call: TRBJ1-1; clone_size: -; v_call: TRBV9; d_call: TRBD1; cdr3_aa: CASTPGQGANTEAFF; cdr3_nt: TGTGCCAGCACTCCCGGACAGGGGGCGAACACTGAAGCTTTCTTT
j_call: TRBJ1-5; clone_size: -; v_call: TRBV28; d_call: TRBD1; cdr3_aa: CASSLSQGVGWGNQPQHF; cdr3_nt: TGTGCCAGCAGTTTGTCACAGGGGGTGGGTTGGGGCAATCAGCCCCAGCATTTT
j_call: TRBJ2-2; clone_size: -; v_call: TRBV9; d_call: -; cdr3_aa: CASSDRSYGTANTGELFF; cdr3_nt: TGTGCCAGCAGCGATAGATCGTACGGGACTGCGAACACCGGGGAGCTGTTTTTT
j_call: TRBJ1-1; clone_size: -; v_call: TRBV11-2; d_call: -; cdr3_aa: CASSFEGDTEAFF; cdr3_nt: TGTGCCAGCAGCTTCGAGGGAGACACTGAAGCTTTCTTT
j_call: TRBJ2-5; clone_size: -; v_call: TRBV15; d_call: -; cdr3_aa: CATSRGSTQETQYF; cdr3_nt: TGTGCCACCAGCAGAGGGTCAACACAGGAGACCCAGTACTTC
j_call: TRBJ2-6; clone_size: -; v_call: TRBV27; d_call: TRBD2; cdr3_aa: CASSWGGKFSGANVLTF; cdr3_nt: TGTGCCAGCAGTTGGGGAGGGAAGTTCTCTGGGGCCAACGTCCTGACTTTC
j_call: TRBJ2-2; clone_size: -; v_call: TRBV4-1; d_call: -; cdr3_aa: CASSQERLGLDTGELFF; cdr3_nt: TGCGCCAGCAGCCAAGAGCGACTCGGCCTAGACACCGGGGAGCTGTTTTTT
j_call: TRBJ2-5; clone_size: -; v_call: TRBV4-1; d_call: -; cdr3_aa: CASSPGGPQETQYF; cdr3_nt: TGCGCCAGCAGCCCCGGAGGACCCCAAGAGACCCAGTACTTC
j_call: TRBJ1-4; clone_size: -; v_call: TRBV6-1; d_call: -; cdr3_aa: CASSEVPGVDNEKLFF; cdr3_nt: TGTGCCAGCAGTGAAGTCCCAGGGGTTGATAATGAAAAACTGTTTTTT
j_call: TRBJ2-7; clone_size: -; v_call: TRBV28; d_call: TRBD2; cdr3_aa: CASSLAGESYEQYF; cdr3_nt: TGTGCCAGCAGCCTAGCGGGAGAATCCTACGAGCAGTACTTC
j_call: TRBJ2-3; clone_size: -; v_call: TRBV20-1; d_call: TRBD2; cdr3_aa: CSASPPRASGRWDTQYF; cdr3_nt: TGCAGTGCTAGTCCCCCCCGGGCTAGCGGGAGGTGGGATACGCAGTATTTT